This TCR beta chain was sequenced in a study of blood T cell repertoires in COVID-19. For the study at large: Acute-phase and convalescent COVID-19 samples originated in the United States, Italy and Spain. From T cells, B-cell-depleted T cells, or PBMCs came the material, which was cDNA or gDNA.

In the original analysis: Reference gene primer amplification gave nucleated cell count estimates. Libraries were prepared by immunoSEQ multiplex PCR; TCRdb keeps only in-frame clonotypes and omits some of them. From that table come the V and J calls and clone size; the DNA was used to work out D and trimming. The table records some 250,000 clones, about 80% of them present only once. The CDR3 is made up of 11 amino acids. V was cut by 5 bases and J by 5 bases, with 7 bases left in between. CDR1 is MGHDK, CDR2 SYGVNS, per germline. This chain links TRBV25-1 with TRBJ2-7; D uncertain. Sequencing was carried out using peripheral blood. The sequence was obtained from a man in his fifties with active or convalescent COVID-19. DNA for the CDR3: TGTGCCAGCAGTTGGTCGGACGAGCAGTACTTC. Translation: CASSWSDEQYF.